One and the same sample provided the 5 T cell receptor beta chains below, sequenced in a study of breast tumors, draining lymph nodes, adjacent tissues (dated by TCRdb to 2016 to 2017). The method was multiplex PCR. These reads were obtained on an Illumina HiSeq 2000. Starting from the raw public reads, TCRdb applied fastp trimming at Q25, assembled clones with MiXCR and retained in-frame beta chains. CDR3 protein duplicates are merged, each entry listing the most common genes and DNA. For this sample the table gives some 200,000 distinct CDR3 sequences, of which roughly 29% were detected only once. The biggest ten clones account for roughly 4.3% of the sample. Lymph node samples were obtained from the axillary draining lymph nodes of breast cancer patients. Sequenced sample: axillary lymph node tissue. The receptors come from a female donor with breast cancer. Some clones in this sample may be carry-over from other donors' samples.

The chain joins TRBV11-2 to TRBJ2-5; 8 nucleotides line up with TRBD2. Per germline, CDR1 SGHAT and CDR2 FQNNGV. CDR3 length: 17 residues. J lost 4 bases, V lost 4 bases, and 14 bases had no gene match. The CDR3 protein is CASSSFGRGGRTETQYF. As DNA, the CDR3 is TGTGCCAGCAGCTCCTTCGGGAGGGGGGGCCGTACAGAGACCCAGTACTTC.

This clonotype was counted ten times or more. V usage is TRBV20-1 and J usage is TRBJ2-1; 8 bases map to TRBD1. Germline CDR1 and CDR2: DFQATT and SNEGSKA (reference sequence). V trimming: 6 bases; J trimming: 2 bases; junction bases outside the gene matches: 6. The CDR3 loop spans 14 amino acids. CDR3 residues: CSASGQDTYNEQFF. In DNA form, the CDR3 reads TGCAGTGCGTCGGGACAGGATACCTACAATGAGCAGTTCTTC.

Many counts were recorded for this clonotype. The J gene is TRBJ2-3, the V gene TRBV30; D uncertain. CDR1 GTSNPN and CDR2 SVGIG come from the germline V gene (reference sequence). Between the trimmed V and J ends, which lost 4 bases and 0 bases, there was a span of 8 bases. The CDR3 totals 13 residues. CDR3 sequence (DNA): TGTGCCTGGACAGGCGAGAGCACAGATACGCAGTATTTT. It translates to CAWTGESTDTQYF.

The genes are TRBV7-3 and TRBJ2-1, with D possibly matching TRBD1 (5 bases). V was pared by 5 bases and J by 9 bases, with 11 bases between. This CDR3 contains 12 residues. Germline V gene lookup returns CDR1 SGHTA and CDR2 FQGTGA. The CDR3 spells CASSQGGGEQFF. Written as DNA, the CDR3 is TGTGCCAGCAGCCAGGGCGGCGGTGAGCAGTTCTTC.

Of note for this clonotype: A much larger clone sits a single nucleotide away, making a read error possible. The J gene is TRBJ2-7, the V gene TRBV19; 10 bases are shared with TRBD1. The CDR3 contains 14 residues. Per the germline V gene, CDR1 is LNHDA and CDR2 is SQIVND (reference sequence). The CDR3 DNA reads as TGTGCCAGTAGTAGCAGGGACAGGGGCCACGAGCAGCACTTC. Translating it yields CASSSRDRGHEQHF.